A selection of T cell receptor beta chains follows, all from one sample in a study of blood T cell repertoires in COVID-19. The protocol was immunoSEQ multiplex PCR, while the TCRdb copy is restricted to in-frame clones and leaves out a portion. The table includes some 300,000 clones, 88% detected once. The specimen was PBMCs or T cells enriched from blood (not recorded which). The receptors shown here come from a woman aged 60 to 75 in a cohort exposed to, infected with or recovered from COVID-19 (not recorded which). CDR3s include the opening cysteine and the closing phenylalanine or tryptophan. D genes are given only for firm matches. Clone size is stated in some rows and not others, as once, few, many or a class when expanded.

D gene: .
clone size: .
J gene: TRBJ1-4
V gene: TRBV28
CDR3 protein: CASSKGVRVGEKLFF
CDR3 DNA: TGTGCCAGCAGTAAGGGGGTCCGGGTTGGTGAAAAACTGTTTTTT

D gene: .
clone size: .
J gene: TRBJ2-3
V gene: TRBV5-1
CDR3 protein: CASSPNPGILSTDTQYF
CDR3 DNA: TGCGCCAGCAGCCCCAATCCAGGGATTCTCTCCACAGATACGCAGTATTTT

D gene: .
clone size: .
J gene: TRBJ2-5
V gene: TRBV13
CDR3 protein: CASSSPGQETQYF
CDR3 DNA: TGTGCCAGCAGCTCCCCCGGCCAAGAGACCCAGTACTTC

D gene: .
clone size: once
J gene: TRBJ1-5
V gene: TRBV12-5
CDR3 protein: CASGLGTPSSRGGDQPQHF
CDR3 DNA: TGTGCTAGTGGTTTGGGGACTCCCTCGTCTCGCGGAGGCGACCAGCCCCAGCATTTT

D gene: .
clone size: once
J gene: TRBJ2-3
V gene: TRBV5-1
CDR3 protein: CASSLARGSSTDTQYF
CDR3 DNA: TGCGCCAGCAGCTTGGCCAGGGGTTCTAGCACAGATACGCAGTATTTT

D gene: TRBD2
clone size: .
J gene: TRBJ2-1
V gene: TRBV7-2
CDR3 protein: CASSLVGTSGQGEQFF
CDR3 DNA: TGTGCCAGCAGCTTAGTGGGGACTAGCGGGCAGGGTGAGCAGTTCTTC

D gene: TRBD2
clone size: .
J gene: TRBJ2-7
V gene: TRBV19
CDR3 protein: CASTSTSGPSYEQYF
CDR3 DNA: TGTGCCAGTACCTCGACTAGCGGGCCGTCCTACGAGCAGTACTTC

D gene: .
clone size: .
J gene: TRBJ2-5
V gene: TRBV9
CDR3 protein: CASSLRDTYKETQYF
CDR3 DNA: TGTGCCAGCAGCCTCCGGGACACCTACAAGGAGACCCAGTACTTC

D gene: .
clone size: .
J gene: TRBJ1-5
V gene: TRBV18
CDR3 protein: CASSAQAGRNQPQHF
CDR3 DNA: TGTGCCAGCTCAGCCCAGGCAGGTAGAAATCAGCCCCAGCATTTT

D gene: .
clone size: .
J gene: TRBJ2-5
V gene: TRBV7-6
CDR3 protein: CASSRQEETQYF
CDR3 DNA: TGTGCCAGCAGCCGACAGGAAGAGACCCAGTACTTC

D gene: TRBD1
clone size: once
J gene: TRBJ2-3
V gene: TRBV5-1
CDR3 protein: CASSQLQGATDTQYF
CDR3 DNA: TGCGCCAGCAGCCAACTACAGGGGGCTACAGATACGCAGTATTTT

D gene: TRBD1
clone size: .
J gene: TRBJ2-7
V gene: TRBV27
CDR3 protein: CASSLYGTGSYEQYF
CDR3 DNA: TGTGCCAGCAGTTTATACGGGACAGGGAGCTACGAGCAGTACTTC

D gene: .
clone size: .
J gene: TRBJ1-1
V gene: TRBV11-2
CDR3 protein: CASSLEGGAFF
CDR3 DNA: TGTGCCAGCAGCTTAGAGGGAGGAGCTTTCTTT

D gene: .
clone size: .
J gene: TRBJ2-5
V gene: TRBV10-1
CDR3 protein: CASSDAGRETQYF
CDR3 DNA: TGCGCCAGCAGTGATGCAGGGCGGGAGACCCAGTACTTC

D gene: TRBD1
clone size: .
J gene: TRBJ1-2
V gene: TRBV28
CDR3 protein: CASIDRGPGYTF
CDR3 DNA: TGTGCCAGCATAGACAGGGGGCCAGGCTACACCTTC

D gene: TRBD2
clone size: few
J gene: TRBJ2-7
V gene: TRBV7-2
CDR3 protein: CASRRASGSSKEQYF
CDR3 DNA: TGTGCCAGCAGAAGGGCTAGCGGGAGTTCCAAGGAGCAGTACTTC